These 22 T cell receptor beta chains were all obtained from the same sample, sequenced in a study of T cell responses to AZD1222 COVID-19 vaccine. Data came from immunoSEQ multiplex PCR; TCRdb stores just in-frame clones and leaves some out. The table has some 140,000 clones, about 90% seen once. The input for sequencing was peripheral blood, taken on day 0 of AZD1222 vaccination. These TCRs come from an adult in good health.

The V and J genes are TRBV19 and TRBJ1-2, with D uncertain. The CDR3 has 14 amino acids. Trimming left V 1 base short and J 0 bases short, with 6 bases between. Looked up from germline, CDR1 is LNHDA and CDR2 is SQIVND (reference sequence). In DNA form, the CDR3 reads TGTGCCAGTAGTATAGGAACTGCTAACTATGGCTACACCTTC. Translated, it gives CASSIGTANYGYTF.

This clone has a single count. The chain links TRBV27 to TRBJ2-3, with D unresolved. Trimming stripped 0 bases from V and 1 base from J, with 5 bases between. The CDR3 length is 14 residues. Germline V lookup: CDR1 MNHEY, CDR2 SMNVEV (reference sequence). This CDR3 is CASSLSRGTDTQYF. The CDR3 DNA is TGTGCCAGCAGTTTATCAAGGGGCACAGATACGCAGTATTTT.

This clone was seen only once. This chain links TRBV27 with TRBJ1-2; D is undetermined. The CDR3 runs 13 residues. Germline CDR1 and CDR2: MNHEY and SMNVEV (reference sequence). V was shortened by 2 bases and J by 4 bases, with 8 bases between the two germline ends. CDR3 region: CASSLREGYGYTF. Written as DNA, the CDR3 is TGTGCCAGCAGTTTACGGGAGGGCTATGGCTACACCTTC.

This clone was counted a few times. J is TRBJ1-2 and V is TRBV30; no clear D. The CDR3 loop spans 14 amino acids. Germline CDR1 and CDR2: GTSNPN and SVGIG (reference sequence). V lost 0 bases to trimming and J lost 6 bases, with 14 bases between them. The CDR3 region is CAWSVGPGWDGYTF. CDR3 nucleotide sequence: TGTGCCTGGAGTGTAGGTCCAGGCTGGGATGGCTACACCTTC. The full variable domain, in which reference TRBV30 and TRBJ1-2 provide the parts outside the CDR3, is SQTIHQWPATLVQPVGSPLSLECTVEGTSNPNLYWYRQAAGRGLQLLFYSVGIGQISSEVPQNLSASRPQDRQFILSSKKLLLSDSGFYLCAWSVGPGWDGYTFGSGTRLTVV.

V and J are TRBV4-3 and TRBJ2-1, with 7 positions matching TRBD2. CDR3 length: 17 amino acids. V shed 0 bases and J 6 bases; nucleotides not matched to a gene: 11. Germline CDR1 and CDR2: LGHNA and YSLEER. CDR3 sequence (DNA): TGCGCCAGCAGCCAAGATGGGATACCGGGAGGTGGCAATGAGCAGTTCTTC. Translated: CASSQDGIPGGGNEQFF.

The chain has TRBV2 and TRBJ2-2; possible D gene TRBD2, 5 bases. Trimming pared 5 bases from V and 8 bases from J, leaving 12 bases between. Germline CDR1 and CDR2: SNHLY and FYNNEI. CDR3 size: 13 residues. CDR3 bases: TGTGCCAGCAGTAGAGGGAGCCCGGGGGAGCTGTTTTTT. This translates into CASSRGSPGELFF.

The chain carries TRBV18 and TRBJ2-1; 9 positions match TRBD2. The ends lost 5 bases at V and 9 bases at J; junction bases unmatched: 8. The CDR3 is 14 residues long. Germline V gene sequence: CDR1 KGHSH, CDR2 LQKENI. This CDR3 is CASSASGTAGEQFF. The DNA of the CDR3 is TGTGCCAGCTCAGCTAGCGGGACCGCGGGTGAGCAGTTCTTC.

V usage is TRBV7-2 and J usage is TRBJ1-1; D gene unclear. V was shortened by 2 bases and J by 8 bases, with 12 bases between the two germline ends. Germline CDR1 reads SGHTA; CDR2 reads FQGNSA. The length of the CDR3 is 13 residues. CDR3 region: CASSLPLPQEAFF. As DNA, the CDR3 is TGTGCCAGCAGCTTACCACTTCCCCAGGAAGCTTTCTTT.

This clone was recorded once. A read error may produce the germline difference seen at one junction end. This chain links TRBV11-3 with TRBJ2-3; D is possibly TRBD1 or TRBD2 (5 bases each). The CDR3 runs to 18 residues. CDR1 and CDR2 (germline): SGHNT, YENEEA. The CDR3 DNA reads TGTGCCAGCAGCGCATTAGGGGCGGGCGGGTATAGCACAGATACGCAATATTTT. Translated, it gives CASSALGAGGYSTDTQYF.

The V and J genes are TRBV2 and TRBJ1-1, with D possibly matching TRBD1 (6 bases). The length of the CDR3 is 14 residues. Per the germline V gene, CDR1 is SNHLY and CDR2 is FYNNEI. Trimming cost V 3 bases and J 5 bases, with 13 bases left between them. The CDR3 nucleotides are TGTGCCAGCAGTGAGATTGGAGGGACAACTGAAGCTTTCTTT. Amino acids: CASSEIGGTTEAFF.

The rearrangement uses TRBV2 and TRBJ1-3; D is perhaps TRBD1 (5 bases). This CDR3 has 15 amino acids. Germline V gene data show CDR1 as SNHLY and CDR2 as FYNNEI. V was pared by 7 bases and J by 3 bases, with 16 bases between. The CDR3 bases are TGTGCCAGCATCCAAGAGGGGACTCGTGGAAACACCATATATTTT. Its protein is CASIQEGTRGNTIYF.

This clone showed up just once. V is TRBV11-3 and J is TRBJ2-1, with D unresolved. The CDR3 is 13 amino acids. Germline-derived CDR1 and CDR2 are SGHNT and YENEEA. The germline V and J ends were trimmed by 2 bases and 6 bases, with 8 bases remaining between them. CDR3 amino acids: CASSLSLSNEQFF. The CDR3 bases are TGTGCCAGCAGCTTATCCTTGTCCAATGAGCAGTTCTTC. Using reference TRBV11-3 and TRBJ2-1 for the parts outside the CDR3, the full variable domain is EAGVVQSPRYKIIEKKQPVAFWCNPISGHNTLYWYLQNLGQGPELLIRYENEEAVDDSQLPKDRFSAERLKGVDSTLKIQPAELGDSAVYLCASSLSLSNEQFFGPGTRLTVL.

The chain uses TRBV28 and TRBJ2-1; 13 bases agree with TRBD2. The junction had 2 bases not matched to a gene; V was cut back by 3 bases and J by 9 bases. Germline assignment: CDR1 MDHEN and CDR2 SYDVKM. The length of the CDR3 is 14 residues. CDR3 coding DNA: TGTGCCAGCAGTTTGACTAGCGGGAGGCTTGAGCAGTTCTTC. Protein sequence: CASSLTSGRLEQFF.

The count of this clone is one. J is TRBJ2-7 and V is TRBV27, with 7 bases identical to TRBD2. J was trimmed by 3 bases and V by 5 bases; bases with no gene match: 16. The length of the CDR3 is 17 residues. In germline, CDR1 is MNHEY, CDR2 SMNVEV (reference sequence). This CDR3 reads CASSPGLETGLGYEQYF. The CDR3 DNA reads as TGTGCCAGCAGTCCCGGACTAGAGACGGGGTTAGGCTACGAGCAGTACTTC.

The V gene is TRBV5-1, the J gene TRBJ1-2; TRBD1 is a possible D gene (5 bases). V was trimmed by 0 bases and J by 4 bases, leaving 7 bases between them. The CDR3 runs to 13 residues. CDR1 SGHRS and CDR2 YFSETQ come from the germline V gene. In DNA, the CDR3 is TGCGCCAGCAGCTTGGGAGGGGCCTATGGCTACACCTTC. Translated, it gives CASSLGGAYGYTF. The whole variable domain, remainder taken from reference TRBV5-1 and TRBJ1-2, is KAGVTQTPRYLIKTRGQQVTLSCSPISGHRSVSWYQQTPGQGLQFLFEYFSETQRNKGNFPGRFSGRQFSNSRSEMNVSTLELGDSALYLCASSLGGAYGYTFGSGTRLTVV.

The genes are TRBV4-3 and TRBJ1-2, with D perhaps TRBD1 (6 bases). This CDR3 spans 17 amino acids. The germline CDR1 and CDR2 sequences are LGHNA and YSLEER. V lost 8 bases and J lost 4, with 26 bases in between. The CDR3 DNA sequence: TGCGCCAGCCGGCTTACAACAGGGCCTCACTCCTTCTATGGCTACACCTTC. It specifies CASRLTTGPHSFYGYTF.

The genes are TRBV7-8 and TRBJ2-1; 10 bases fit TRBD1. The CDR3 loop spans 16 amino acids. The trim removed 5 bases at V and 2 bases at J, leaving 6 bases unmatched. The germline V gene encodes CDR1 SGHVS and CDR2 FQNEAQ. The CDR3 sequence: CASSPRDRGAYNEQFF. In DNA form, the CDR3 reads TGTGCCAGCAGCCCCCGGGACAGGGGTGCCTACAATGAGCAGTTCTTC.

The DNA for the CDR3 is TGTGCCAGCAGCACCGGCGGGCGGTACCAGCATTTT. This codes for CASSTGGRYQHF. The V call is TRBV7-9, the J call TRBJ1-5; D ambiguous. With 5 bases removed from V and 12 bases from J, the gap between germline ends came to 14 bases. Per germline, CDR1 SEHNR and CDR2 FQNEAQ (reference sequence). This CDR3 is built from 12 residues.

Written as DNA, the CDR3 is TGCGCCAGCAGCTTGGGGGGATTTAGCGGGAGGGCCTCCTACGAGCAGTACTTC. As protein: CASSLGGFSGRASYEQYF. The chain couples TRBV5-1 to TRBJ2-7; 11 bases are shared with TRBD2. After removal of 0 bases from V and 0 bases from J, the junction contained 8 bases not matched to a gene. This CDR3 region has 18 residues. Germline V gene lookup returns CDR1 SGHRS and CDR2 YFSETQ.

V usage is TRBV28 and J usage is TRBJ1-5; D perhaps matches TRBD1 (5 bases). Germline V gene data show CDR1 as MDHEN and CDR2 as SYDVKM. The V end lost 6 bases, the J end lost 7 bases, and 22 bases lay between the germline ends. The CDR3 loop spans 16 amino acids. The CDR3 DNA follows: TGTGCCAGCAGCCTACCTCGGGACCCTACTGAGCAGCCCCAGCATTTT. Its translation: CASSLPRDPTEQPQHF.

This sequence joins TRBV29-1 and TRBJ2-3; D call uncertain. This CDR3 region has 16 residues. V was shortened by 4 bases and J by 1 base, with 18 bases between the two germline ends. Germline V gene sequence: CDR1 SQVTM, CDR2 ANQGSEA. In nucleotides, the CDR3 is TGCAGCGTTGGAAGACGGCTGTCGGTGGGCACAGATACGCAGTATTTT. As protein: CSVGRRLSVGTDTQYF.

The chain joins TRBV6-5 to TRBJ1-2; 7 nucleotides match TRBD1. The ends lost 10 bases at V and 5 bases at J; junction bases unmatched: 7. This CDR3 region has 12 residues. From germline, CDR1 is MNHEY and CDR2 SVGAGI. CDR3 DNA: TGTGCCATTACAGGGACAGATTATGGCTACACCTTC. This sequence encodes CAITGTDYGYTF.